This section outlines one T cell receptor beta chain sequence together with its context. Per the original methods: Nucleated cell counts were estimated from reference gene primer amplification. Libraries were prepared by immunoSEQ multiplex PCR; TCRdb keeps only in-frame clonotypes and omits some of them. D and trimming were read from the DNA, whereas the V and J calls and clone size are those reported in that table. The data hold about 39,000 clones, with 87% observed a single time. This entry belongs to a study of blood T cell repertoires in COVID-19. Looking at the study overall: COVID-19 samples collected from the United States, Italy and Spain covered acute and convalescent phases. Sample material is recorded as cDNA or gDNA derived from T cells, B-cell-depleted T cells, or PBMCs.

Germline CDR1 reads SNHLY; CDR2 reads FYNNEI. The V and J ends lost 6 bases and 3 bases respectively, with 11 bases between them. The CDR3 consists of 13 residues. Sequencing was done on a sample of peripheral blood. The gene calls are TRBV2 and TRBJ1-1; no firm D call. The receptor's source is a man aged 50 or older with active or convalescent COVID-19. CDR3 region: CASSPNSYTEAFF. CDR3 DNA: TGTGCCAGCAGCCCCAACAGTTACACTGAAGCTTTCTTT. Filled out from reference TRBV2 and TRBJ1-1, the complete variable domain reads EPEVTQTPSHQVTQMGQEVILRCVPISNHLYFYWYRQILGQKVEFLVSFYNNEISEKSEIFDDQFSVERPDGSNFTLKIRSTKLEDSAMYFCASSPNSYTEAFFGQGTRLTVV.